Presented here are 12 T cell receptor beta chains from one specimen sequenced in a study of T-cell reconstitution after alpha-beta-depleted transplantation in children. During its preparation, the TCRbeta library received unique molecular identifiers. Each CDR3 protein is one row after TCRdb ran MiXCR on the PCR reads. The sample has over 120,000 distinct CDR3 sequences, about 9% seen once. The material was PBMCs, mostly from graft donor cells, obtained 180 days after TCRalphabeta/CD19-depleted stem cell transplant. These receptors came from a female patient between 2 and 15 years old who had a stem cell transplant for congenital amegakaryocytic thrombocytopenia, so the T cells may come from the graft donor.

This clonotype was seen many times. V and J are TRBV5-6 and TRBJ2-5; 7 bases are a match to TRBD1. Germline V gene data show CDR1 as SGHDT and CDR2 as YYEEEE. The CDR3 covers 15 residues. The junction had 5 bases not matched to a gene; V was cut back by 2 bases and J by 1 base. The CDR3, as DNA: TGTGCCAGCAGCTTTGGGCGGACAGGCCAAGAGACCCAGTACTTC. It yields the protein CASSFGRTGQETQYF. Full variable domain (missing parts from reference TRBV5-6 and TRBJ2-5): DAGVTQSPTHLIKTRGQQVTLRCSPKSGHDTVSWYQQALGQGPQFIFQYYEEEERQRGNFPDRFSGHQFPNYSSELNVNALLLGDSALYLCASSFGRTGQETQYFGPGTRLLVL.

This chain connects TRBV5-7 to TRBJ1-6; D remains unclear. TRBV5-7 is an ORF for which the function is uncertain. The V end lost 3 bases, the J end lost 5 bases, and 6 bases lay between the germline ends. CDR3 length: 13 amino acids. CDR3 in amino acids: CASSCDNNSPLHF. The CDR3 DNA reads as TGTGCCAGCAGCTGTGATAATAATTCACCCCTCCACTTT.

This clonotype was seen at least ten times. CDR3 sequence (DNA): TGCGCCAGCAGCTTGGACCTCTCTGGGGCCAACGTCCTGACTTTC. The encoded protein is CASSLDLSGANVLTF. V is TRBV5-1 and J is TRBJ2-6, with D uncertain. This CDR3 region has 15 residues. Trimming removed 0 bases from V and 0 bases from J, with 4 bases in between. From germline, CDR1 is SGHRS and CDR2 YFSETQ.

In its sample, this clonotype was seen many times. The CDR3 loop is CASSPRVGVRIYNEQFF. CDR3 nucleotide sequence: TGTGCCAGCAGTCCCCGGGTCGGGGTTAGGATCTACAATGAGCAGTTCTTC. The V call is TRBV12-3 or TRBV12-4, the J call TRBJ2-1; D is possibly TRBD2 (5 bases). This CDR3 comprises 17 residues. V lost 5 bases to trimming and J lost 3 bases, with 20 bases between them.

This clonotype was observed at least ten times. This chain uses TRBV20-1 with TRBJ2-5; possible D gene TRBD1, 6 bases. This CDR3 spans 12 amino acids. V was cut by 6 bases and J by 9 bases, with 17 bases left in between. Germline V CDR1 and CDR2: DFQATT, SNEGSKA (reference sequence). The CDR3 region is CSAVAGVTAQYF. CDR3 DNA: TGCAGTGCCGTCGCAGGGGTTACGGCCCAGTACTTC.

This clonotype has a handful of counts. The chain employs TRBV24-1 and TRBJ2-3; the D call may be TRBD1 or TRBD2 (5 bases each). The length of the CDR3 is 15 residues. Trimming pared 3 bases from V and 1 base from J, leaving 10 bases between. Germline V gene lookup returns CDR1 KGHDR and CDR2 SFDVKD. In DNA form, the CDR3 reads TGTGCCACCAGTGATCGGGGCAGCGGCACAGATACGCAGTATTTT. Its translation: CATSDRGSGTDTQYF.

In its sample, this clonotype was seen many times. The chain carries TRBV5-1 and TRBJ1-1; D is unresolved. The CDR3 contains 14 residues. Germline values: CDR1 SGHRS, CDR2 YFSETQ. Deletions cut 4 bases from V and 1 base from J, with 11 bases between. The CDR3 DNA reads TGCGCCAGCAGCCTGGGCAGAGCGAACACTGAAGCTTTCTTT. This encodes CASSLGRANTEAFF.

This clonotype was observed at least ten times. V usage is TRBV20-1 and J usage is TRBJ1-2, with D perhaps TRBD1 (6 bases). CDR1 is DFQATT, CDR2 SNEGSKA, per germline (reference sequence). The CDR3 totals 18 residues. V gave up 0 bases and J gave up 4 bases, with 24 bases separating them. CDR3 sequence (DNA): TGCAGTGCTAGAGACCGCTTGATGTCGGGGGGCTTAGGCTATGGCTACACCTTC. This codes for CSARDRLMSGGLGYGYTF.

This clonotype was observed a handful of times. The chain recombines TRBV28 with TRBJ2-7; TRBD2 matches at 10 bases. CDR3 length: 17 residues. Trimming removed 6 bases from V and 1 base from J; junction bases left unmatched: 12. The germline gives CDR1 MDHEN, CDR2 SYDVKM. This CDR3 is CASSSGWSGRASYEQYF. CDR3 coding DNA: TGTGCCAGCAGCTCGGGATGGAGCGGGAGGGCTTCCTACGAGCAGTACTTC.

In its sample, this clonotype was seen a few times. The chain carries TRBV10-3 and TRBJ1-2; 7 bases map to TRBD1. Trimming cost V 11 bases and J 3 bases; bases outside gene matches: 6. This CDR3 spans 12 amino acids. Germline CDR1 reads ENHRY; CDR2 reads SYGVKD. The CDR3 loop reads CAVQGFDYGYTF. CDR3 sequence (DNA): TGTGCCGTACAGGGGTTTGACTATGGCTACACCTTC.

The rearrangement joins TRBV7-3 to TRBJ2-3; D gene ambiguous. The CDR3 is made up of 13 amino acids. Germline CDR1 reads SGHTA; CDR2 reads FQGTGA. V dropped 7 bases and J dropped 3 bases, with 11 bases sitting between them. CDR3 DNA: TGTGCCAGCAAGGAAATGGGTACAGATACGCAGTATTTT. The encoded protein is CASKEMGTDTQYF.

This clonotype appeared a few times. The chain couples TRBV7-9 to TRBJ1-5; 7 bases align to TRBD1. V lost 3 bases, J lost 7 bases, and 3 bases stayed unmatched. Looked up from germline, CDR1 is SEHNR and CDR2 is FQNEAQ (reference sequence). The CDR3 length is 13 residues. This chain's CDR3 is CASSFEGAQPQHF. The CDR3 region has the DNA TGTGCCAGCAGCTTCGAGGGGGCCCAGCCCCAGCATTTT. The variable domain in full, with the rest retrieved from reference TRBV7-9 and TRBJ1-5, is DTGVSQNPRHKITKRGQNVTFRCDPISEHNRLYWYRQTLGQGPEFLTYFQNEAQLEKSRLLSDRFSAERPKGSFSTLEIQRTEQGDSAMYLCASSFEGAQPQHFGDGTRLSIL.